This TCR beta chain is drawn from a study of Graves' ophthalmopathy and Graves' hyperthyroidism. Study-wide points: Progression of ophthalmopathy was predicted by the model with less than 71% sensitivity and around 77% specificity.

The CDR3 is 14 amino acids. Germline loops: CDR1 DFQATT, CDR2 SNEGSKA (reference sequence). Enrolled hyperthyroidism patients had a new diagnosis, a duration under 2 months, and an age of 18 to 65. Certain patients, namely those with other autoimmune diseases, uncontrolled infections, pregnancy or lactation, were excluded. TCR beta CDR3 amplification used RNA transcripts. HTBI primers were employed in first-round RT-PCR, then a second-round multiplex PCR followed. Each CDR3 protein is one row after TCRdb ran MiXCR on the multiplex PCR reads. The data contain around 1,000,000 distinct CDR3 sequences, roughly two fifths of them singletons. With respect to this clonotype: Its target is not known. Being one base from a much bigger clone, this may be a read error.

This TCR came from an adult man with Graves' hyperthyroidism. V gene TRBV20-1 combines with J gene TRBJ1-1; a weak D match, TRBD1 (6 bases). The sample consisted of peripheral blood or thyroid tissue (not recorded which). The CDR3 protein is CSSRSRATGSEAFF. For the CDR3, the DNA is TGCAGTTCTAGAAGCAGGGCGACAGGCTCTGAAGCTTTCTTT.